One sample yielded the 13 T cell receptor beta chains listed below, sequenced in a study of blood T cell repertoires in COVID-19. Assay: immunoSEQ multiplex PCR; the TCRdb copy retains only in-frame clones and omits some. The sample lists 150,000 to 200,000 clones; 70% to 90% were seen once. The sample taken for sequencing was peripheral blood. The receptors here all came from a woman in her fifties or sixties with COVID-19, enrolled during active disease.

This chain joins TRBV3-1 (or the pseudogene TRBV3-2) and TRBJ2-7, with 9 bases fitting TRBD2. V was pared by 6 bases and J by 3 bases, with 12 bases of the junction left unmatched. CDR1 is LGHDT, CDR2 YNNKEL, per germline (reference sequence). The CDR3 runs to 16 residues. The chain's CDR3 is CASRMGGLAGLYEQYF. The CDR3 DNA reads as TGTGCCAGCAGGATGGGAGGGCTAGCGGGGCTCTACGAGCAGTACTTC.

This clone occurred once. The chain combines TRBV19 with TRBJ2-7; TRBD2 is a possible D gene (5 bases). With 1 base removed from V and 2 bases from J, the gap between germline ends came to 12 bases. CDR3 length: 15 residues. Germline V gene sequence: CDR1 LNHDA, CDR2 SQIVND (reference sequence). CDR3 in amino acids: CASSIGGSPPYEQYF. The CDR3 DNA reads as TGTGCCAGTAGTATAGGAGGGTCCCCCCCCTACGAGCAGTACTTC.

This clone was recorded a few times. Here the CDR3 DNA reads TGTGCCAGTTCCTGGGGCACGAGCTCTGGGGCCAACGTCCTGACTTTC. Translation gives CASSWGTSSGANVLTF. V is TRBV19 and J is TRBJ2-6, with a weak D call TRBD1 (5 bases). Germline-derived CDR1 and CDR2 are LNHDA and SQIVND (reference sequence). CDR3 length: 16 residues. The V end lost 8 bases, the J end lost 0 bases, and 14 bases lay between the germline ends.

The chain combines TRBV30 with TRBJ1-1; 8 bases agree with TRBD1. The CDR3 length is 11 residues. Trimming at V came to 3 bases and at J to 10 bases, leaving 4 bases not matched to a gene. Per the germline V gene, CDR1 is GTSNPN and CDR2 is SVGIG (reference sequence). The CDR3 sequence is CAWSHRGAAFF. CDR3 in DNA: TGTGCCTGGAGCCACAGGGGGGCAGCTTTCTTT. Together with reference TRBV30 and TRBJ1-1, the CDR3 gives the full variable domain: SQTIHQWPATLVQPVGSPLSLECTVEGTSNPNLYWYRQAAGRGLQLLFYSVGIGQISSEVPQNLSASRPQDRQFILSSKKLLLSDSGFYLCAWSHRGAAFFGQGTRLTVV.

The CDR3 loop reads CAISDRTGGINQPQHF. DNA for the CDR3: TGTGCCATCAGTGACAGGACAGGGGGAATTAATCAGCCCCAGCATTTT. V is TRBV10-3 and J is TRBJ1-5; the match to TRBD1 covers 10 bases. CDR1 and CDR2 from the germline V gene are ENHRY and SYGVKD. This CDR3 has 16 residues. Trimming took 3 bases from V and 4 from J; bases not matched to a gene: 6.

The chain combines TRBV19 with TRBJ1-2, with 8 bases matching TRBD1. CDR3 length: 14 amino acids. The V and J ends lost 5 bases and 4 bases, in that order; junction bases with no gene match: 6. CDR1 and CDR2 (germline): LNHDA, SQIVND (reference sequence). CDR3 in DNA: TGTGCCAGTAGTGCCGACAGGGGCTTCTATGGCTACACCTTC. It specifies CASSADRGFYGYTF.

This clone occurred once. The chain links TRBV4-3 to TRBJ2-1; TRBD2 agrees at 8 bases. V was pared by 5 bases and J by 9 bases, with 6 bases of the junction left unmatched. CDR1 and CDR2 (germline): LGHNA, YSLEER. This CDR3 comprises 13 residues. The CDR3 nucleotides are TGCGCCAGCAGCGCTCGCGGGAGGATTGAGCAGTTCTTC. It is translated as CASSARGRIEQFF.

V is TRBV24-1 and J is TRBJ1-3; a possible D gene is TRBD1 (6 bases). The germline V gene encodes CDR1 KGHDR and CDR2 SFDVKD. The V and J ends lost 5 bases and 8 bases respectively, with 12 bases between them. The CDR3 totals 13 residues. DNA of the CDR3: TGTGCCACCAGTGCAGGGGCGCTAGACACCATATATTTT. It specifies CATSAGALDTIYF.

The chain couples TRBV9 to TRBJ2-1, with 11 nucleotides matching TRBD2. Germline loops: CDR1 SGDLS, CDR2 YYNGEE. V lost 4 bases, J lost 7 bases, and 7 bases stayed unmatched. This CDR3 contains 15 residues. The CDR3 region is CASSPTSGKGNEQFF. CDR3 in DNA: TGTGCCAGCAGCCCGACTAGCGGGAAGGGGAATGAGCAGTTCTTC.

The chain uses TRBV30 and TRBJ2-1, with 9 bases aligning to TRBD1. Germline loops: CDR1 GTSNPN, CDR2 SVGIG (reference sequence). This CDR3 is built from 16 residues. Germline trimming cut 0 bases from V and 8 bases from J; bases unmatched to any gene: 11. CDR3 coding DNA: TGTGCCTGGAGTGTCGGGGACAGGGAAATTGGCCATGAGCAGTTCTTC. The encoded protein is CAWSVGDREIGHEQFF.

The V call is TRBV29-1, the J call TRBJ1-2, with a possible D match to TRBD1 (5 bases). The V end was cut by 8 bases, the J end by 4 bases, with 20 bases between. CDR1 and CDR2 from the germline V gene are SQVTM and ANQGSEA. The CDR3 has 14 residues. DNA for the CDR3: TGCAGCTCGGAGAAAAGGGGTACGAGCTATGGCTACACCTTC. Its translation: CSSEKRGTSYGYTF.

This clone occurred once. This chain's CDR3 is CASSRRQLASGNTIYF. Written as DNA, the CDR3 is TGTGCCAGCAGTCGACGACAGTTGGCCTCTGGAAACACCATATATTTT. This chain connects TRBV6-6 to TRBJ1-3; possibly TRBD1 for D (5 bases). This CDR3 is built from 16 residues. The germline V gene encodes CDR1 MNHNY and CDR2 SVGAGI (reference sequence). V was trimmed by 5 bases and J by 0 bases, leaving 14 bases between them.

This chain's CDR3 is CASSSGLAGVYEQFF. In DNA, the CDR3 is TGTGCCAGCAGCTCAGGACTAGCGGGAGTGTATGAGCAGTTCTTC. The chain couples TRBV7-6 to TRBJ2-1; 13 bases match TRBD2. V dropped 4 bases and J dropped 8; count of bases not matched to a gene: 5. The CDR3 has 15 amino acids. In germline, CDR1 is SGHVS, CDR2 FNYEAQ.